The 22 T cell receptor beta chains below all came from one sample that was sequenced in a study of T cell responses to AZD1222 COVID-19 vaccine. Data came from immunoSEQ multiplex PCR; TCRdb stores just in-frame clones and leaves some out. The table lists 150,000 or so clones, around 90% of them singletons, with roughly 2% in the top ten. The sequencing used peripheral blood, collected on day 0 of AZD1222 vaccination. The receptors stem from an adult in good health.

The chain employs TRBV30 and TRBJ2-2; a weak D match, TRBD2 (5 bases). Trimming stripped 1 base from V and 4 bases from J, with 13 bases between. The CDR3 length is 15 residues. Per germline, CDR1 GTSNPN and CDR2 SVGIG (reference sequence). CDR3 in DNA: TGTGCCTGGAGTGGGCAGGCCGGGGTCACCGGGGAGCTGTTTTTT. Translating it yields CAWSGQAGVTGELFF.

J is TRBJ2-1 and V is TRBV19; TRBD1 agrees at 9 bases. The junction had 14 bases not matched to a gene; V was cut back by 3 bases and J by 2 bases. Germline-derived CDR1 and CDR2 are LNHDA and SQIVND (reference sequence). The CDR3 consists of 19 residues. The CDR3 DNA is TGTGCCAGTAGTATGGGGACAGGGATAGGTCGGGGGGCCTACAATGAGCAGTTCTTC. Translated, it gives CASSMGTGIGRGAYNEQFF.

Regarding this clone: A far larger clone is a single base away, which makes a read error likely. The rearrangement links TRBV5-6 to TRBJ2-1, with TRBD2 matching over 14 bases. Unmatched junction bases numbered 3, after V lost 4 bases and J lost 6 bases. CDR3 length equals 15 residues. Germline V gene sequence: CDR1 SGHDT, CDR2 YYEEEE. CDR3 in amino acids: CASSPGLAGGNEQFF. The CDR3 bases are TGTGCCAGCAGCCCCGGACTAGCGGGGGGCAATGAGCAGTTCTTC.

This clone was seen only once. The junction shows a germline mismatch at one end, possibly a read error. The chain employs TRBV10-3 and TRBJ1-2; D unresolved. Germline values: CDR1 ENHRY, CDR2 SYGVKD. The CDR3 is 15 residues long. CDR3 amino acids: CAITEDAAANYGYTF. The CDR3 bases are TGTGCCATCACTGAGGATGCGGCAGCTAACTATGGCTACACCTTC.

The chain recombines TRBV4-3 with TRBJ1-1; the D is unclear. The germline gives CDR1 LGHNA, CDR2 YSLEER. Trimming removed 1 base at V and 8 bases at J, with 11 bases between. The CDR3 has 13 residues. This CDR3 is CASSQAGEREAFF. CDR3 bases: TGCGCCAGCAGCCAAGCCGGAGAGAGAGAAGCTTTCTTT.

The genes are TRBV19 and TRBJ2-1; D gene ambiguous. The CDR3 runs to 15 residues. V lost 2 bases and J 6 bases, leaving 14 bases between the germline ends. CDR1 is LNHDA and CDR2 is SQIVND in the germline V gene (reference sequence). CDR3 nucleotides: TGTGCCAGTAGTATAACAGATTATTCTGGCAATGAGCAGTTCTTC. This gives the protein CASSITDYSGNEQFF.

V gene TRBV19 combines with J gene TRBJ2-3, with 8 bases lining up with TRBD1. J was trimmed by 3 bases and V by 5 bases; bases with no gene match: 4. This CDR3 has 14 residues. Germline V gene lookup returns CDR1 LNHDA and CDR2 SQIVND (reference sequence). Here the CDR3 DNA reads TGTGCCAGTAGTGCCGGACAGGGAACAGATACGCAGTATTTT. Its protein product is CASSAGQGTDTQYF. The variable domain in full, completed from reference TRBV19 and TRBJ2-3, reads DGGITQSPKYLFRKEGQNVTLSCEQNLNHDAMYWYRQDPGQGLRLIYYSQIVNDFQKGDIAEGYSVSREKKESFPLTVTSAQKNPTAFYLCASSAGQGTDTQYFGPGTRLTVL.

This chain connects TRBV20-1 to TRBJ2-7; possibly TRBD1 for D (5 bases). Germline CDR1 DFQATT, CDR2 SNEGSKA (reference sequence). V was shortened by 3 bases and J by 6 bases, with 9 bases between the two germline ends. The CDR3 extends over 11 amino acids. The CDR3 DNA follows: TGCAGTGCTAGCCAGGGAACCGAGCAGTACTTC. It is translated as CSASQGTEQYF.

The rearrangement uses TRBV5-4 and TRBJ2-3, with TRBD2 matching 13 bases. The CDR3 sequence is 18 residues long. The germline CDR1 and CDR2 sequences are SGHNT and YYREEE (reference sequence). V gave up 0 bases and J gave up 6 bases; unmatched junction bases: 10. The CDR3 sequence: CASSLANLGTSGADTQYF. The CDR3 coding sequence is TGTGCCAGCAGCTTGGCGAATTTAGGGACTAGCGGGGCGGATACGCAGTATTTT.

This clone came up a few times. The chain has TRBV20-1 and TRBJ1-5; D perhaps matches TRBD1 (5 bases). The CDR3 is 13 amino acids. Trimming cost V 3 bases and J 2 bases, with 8 bases left between them. Germline V gene sequence: CDR1 DFQATT, CDR2 SNEGSKA (reference sequence). The CDR3 DNA follows: TGCAGTGCTAGTTGGGGGGGCAATCAGCCCCAGCATTTT. Protein sequence: CSASWGGNQPQHF.

The chain employs TRBV7-9 and TRBJ2-7, with a possible D match to TRBD1 (5 bases). The germline V and J ends were trimmed by 1 base and 1 base, with 8 bases remaining between them. The V gene's germline CDR1 is SEHNR and CDR2 FQNEAQ (reference sequence). The length of the CDR3 is 14 residues. Written as DNA, the CDR3 is TGTGCCAGCAGCTTAGGCCGACAGTCCTACGAGCAGTACTTC. Translation gives CASSLGRQSYEQYF.

The rearrangement links TRBV3-1 (or the pseudogene TRBV3-2) to TRBJ2-5, with 7 bases fitting TRBD2. CDR1 is LGHDT and CDR2 is YNNKEL in the germline V gene (reference sequence). This CDR3 contains 14 residues. Losses at the gene ends were 7 bases for V and 5 bases for J; bases not matched to a gene: 10. The chain's CDR3 is CASTRFGRGETQYF. The CDR3 nucleotides read TGTGCCAGCACACGATTTGGGCGGGGGGAGACCCAGTACTTC.

The chain employs TRBV5-5 and TRBJ2-1; no firm D call. The germline V gene has CDR1 SGHKS and CDR2 YYEKEE (reference sequence). V lost 0 bases, J lost 6 bases, and 4 bases lay in between. The CDR3 sequence is 12 residues long. The CDR3 sequence is CASSLVPNEQFF. CDR3 bases: TGTGCCAGCAGCTTGGTTCCCAATGAGCAGTTCTTC.

With respect to this clone: A read error may account for a junction end that differs from germline. The rearrangement joins TRBV19 to TRBJ1-5; no definite D call. The germline CDR1 and CDR2 sequences are LNHDA and SQIVND (reference sequence). The CDR3 covers 12 residues. The CDR3 coding sequence is TGTGCCAGTAGTGCTAGGTATCAGTCCCAGCATTTT. Residues: CASSARYQSQHF.

V usage is TRBV12-5 and J usage is TRBJ2-1, with D possibly matching TRBD2 (6 bases). Deletions cut 9 bases from V and 6 bases from J, with 15 bases between. CDR3 length: 13 residues. Germline lookup yields CDR1 LGHNT and CDR2 FRNRAP. The CDR3 here is CASVRDSSNEQFF. The CDR3 DNA sequence: TGTGCTAGCGTCCGGGACTCAAGCAATGAGCAGTTCTTC.

This sequence joins TRBV9 and TRBJ2-2; TRBD2 matches at 9 bases. The junction had 2 bases not matched to a gene; V was cut back by 3 bases and J by 2 bases. CDR1 is SGDLS and CDR2 is YYNGEE in the germline V gene. The CDR3 spans 15 residues. The CDR3 DNA follows: TGTGCCAGCAGCGAAGCGGGGGGTAACACCGGGGAGCTGTTTTTT. Protein sequence: CASSEAGGNTGELFF.

V usage is TRBV7-2 and J usage is TRBJ2-7; 7 bases are shared with TRBD1. The trim removed 4 bases at V and 4 bases at J, leaving 7 bases unmatched. The CDR3 has 14 residues. Germline CDR1 reads SGHTA; CDR2 reads FQGNSA. The CDR3 DNA reads TGTGCCAGCAGCTCCAGGGGGTTCTATTACGAGCAGTACTTC. Amino acid sequence: CASSSRGFYYEQYF.

The rearrangement uses TRBV6-2 or TRBV6-3 and TRBJ1-2, with TRBD1 matching 10 bases. Trimming removed 5 bases from V and 4 bases from J; junction bases left unmatched: 10. The length of the CDR3 is 16 residues. Germline V gene data show CDR1 as MNHEY and CDR2 as SVGEGT. The CDR3 reads CASSPPTGQGTYGYTF. The CDR3, as DNA: TGTGCCAGCAGTCCCCCTACGGGACAGGGGACCTATGGCTACACCTTC.

The rearrangement joins TRBV19 to TRBJ1-2, with D possibly being TRBD1 (6 bases). CDR1 and CDR2 (germline): LNHDA, SQIVND (reference sequence). Trimming removed 7 bases from V and 4 bases from J, with 16 bases in between. This CDR3 spans 14 amino acids. CDR3 sequence reads: CASTRQALAYGYTF. CDR3 coding DNA: TGTGCCAGTACCCGACAGGCACTTGCCTATGGCTACACCTTC.

The chain has TRBV2 and TRBJ2-2; D could derive from TRBD1 or TRBD2 (5 bases each). Trimming pared 7 bases from V and 4 bases from J, leaving 13 bases between. Germline V gives CDR1 SNHLY, CDR2 FYNNEI. The CDR3 length is 14 residues. CDR3 sequence: CASTGAGVTGELFF. CDR3 in DNA: TGTGCCAGCACCGGGGCCGGAGTCACCGGGGAGCTGTTTTTT.

V and J are TRBV4-1 and TRBJ2-7; 8 bases are a match to TRBD1. Trimming took 4 bases from V and 5 from J; bases not matched to a gene: 4. Germline assignment: CDR1 MGHRA and CDR2 YSYEKL. The CDR3 runs to 13 residues. The CDR3 is CASSPGGWNEQYF. The CDR3 DNA reads as TGCGCCAGCAGCCCAGGGGGCTGGAACGAGCAGTACTTC.

The V and J genes are TRBV6-5 and TRBJ1-1, with a tentative D call TRBD1 (6 bases). The CDR3 covers 12 residues. Germline V gives CDR1 MNHEY, CDR2 SVGAGI. Trimming removed 5 bases from V and 8 bases from J, with 12 bases in between. The CDR3 coding sequence is TGTGCCAGCAGTCACGGGGGGCTAGAAGCTTTCTTT. Its protein is CASSHGGLEAFF.